This T cell receptor beta chain was recorded in a study of T cell responses to AZD1222 COVID-19 vaccine. At the level of the study: Second doses that came at about 4 or about 12 weeks were put together.

The CDR3 is 13 amino acids. V dropped 5 bases and J dropped 5; count of bases not matched to a gene: 2. Germline V gene sequence: CDR1 KGHSH, CDR2 LQKENI. Measured with immunoSEQ multiplex PCR; TCRdb has only the in-frame clones, and not every one. Among more than 85,000 clones listed, about 72% were seen once. Sequencing was performed on peripheral blood, taken on day 0 of AZD1222 vaccination. The receptor comes from an adult in good health. This chain uses TRBV18 with TRBJ2-2; the match to TRBD1 covers 7 bases. The CDR3, as DNA: TGTGCCAGCTCATCAGGGGGAACCGGGGAGCTGTTTTTT. Protein: CASSSGGTGELFF.